The 7 T cell receptor beta chains in this list originate from one sample, sequenced in a study of cytomegalovirus exposure and HLA in healthy donors. Some clones are missing from TCRdb's copy, which holds only in-frame ones; the method was immunoSEQ multiplex PCR. This sample has more than 60,000 clones; roughly 89% occur once, and the top ten carry over 1.5%. Sequencing was carried out using PBMCs. These receptors all come from a woman aged 18-30 years in good health and CMV-seronegative.

In this sample, this clone turned up a few times. V and J are TRBV7-8 and TRBJ1-2; 7 nucleotides agree with TRBD1. Germline V gene data show CDR1 as SGHVS and CDR2 as FQNEAQ. J lost 8 bases, V lost 5 bases, and 11 bases had no gene match. This CDR3 has 14 residues. CDR3 in amino acids: CASSPQTGTYGYTF. As DNA, the CDR3 is TGTGCCAGCAGCCCCCAGACAGGGACCTACGGCTACACCTTC.

The chain employs TRBV27 and TRBJ1-1; D gene ambiguous. The CDR3 length is 15 residues. In germline, CDR1 is MNHEY, CDR2 SMNVEV (reference sequence). V lost 6 bases to trimming and J lost 2 bases, with 16 bases between them. CDR3 bases: TGTGCCAGCAGCGTGACCTGGGCCTCCAACACTGAAGCTTTCTTT. The encoded protein is CASSVTWASNTEAFF.

This clone came up once. The J gene is TRBJ2-7, the V gene TRBV29-1; TRBD1 matches 7 bases. This CDR3 is 16 amino acids long. Per the germline V gene, CDR1 is SQVTM and CDR2 is ANQGSEA. V shed 6 bases, J shed 6 bases, and the junction held 20 bases outside the gene matches. The CDR3 region is CSVSGQAGRGPREQYF. As DNA, the CDR3 is TGCAGCGTCTCCGGACAGGCCGGAAGGGGACCTCGCGAGCAGTACTTC.

The rearrangement joins TRBV28 to TRBJ1-1; D might be TRBD1 (6 bases). The germline V and J ends were trimmed by 8 bases and 4 bases, with 14 bases remaining between them. There are 13 residues in the CDR3. Germline values: CDR1 MDHEN, CDR2 SYDVKM. The CDR3 is CASGTGQPTEAFF. The CDR3 bases are TGTGCCAGCGGAACAGGACAGCCCACTGAAGCTTTCTTT.

This clone turned up a few times. The gene calls are TRBV7-9 and TRBJ1-6, with D maybe TRBD1 (5 bases). Deletions cut 5 bases from V and 7 bases from J, with 15 bases between. CDR3 length: 15 residues. CDR1 SEHNR and CDR2 FQNEAQ come from the germline V gene (reference sequence). The CDR3 bases are TGTGCCAGCAGCCGAAGATGGGGGGACAATTCACCCCTCCACTTT. Residues: CASSRRWGDNSPLHF.

The V call is TRBV30, the J call TRBJ1-6, with a weak D call TRBD1 (6 bases). The CDR3 sequence is 17 residues long. V lost 4 bases, J lost 9 bases, and 25 bases lay in between. Per the germline V gene, CDR1 is GTSNPN and CDR2 is SVGIG (reference sequence). CDR3 amino acids: CAWTYLSGAVLSSPLHF. The CDR3 DNA reads as TGTGCCTGGACGTATCTGTCAGGGGCAGTATTGAGTTCACCCCTCCACTTT.

V and J are TRBV5-1 and TRBJ2-1, with TRBD2 matching 10 bases. The J segment lost 8 bases and the V segment lost 0 bases, leaving 5 bases of the junction unmatched. This CDR3 region has 15 residues. Per the germline V gene, CDR1 is SGHRS and CDR2 is YFSETQ. The CDR3 DNA reads as TGCGCCAGCAGCTTGGCTAGCGGGAGCGGCGATGAGCAGTTCTTC. Translation gives CASSLASGSGDEQFF.